This TCR beta chain comes out of a study of cytotoxic CD8 clonotypes in ibrutinib-treated CLL. This clone was detected a few times. Using immunoSEQ multiplex PCR, the repertoire was profiled, and TCRdb retains in-frame clones only, with some absent. Here the sample spans 30,000 to 40,000 clones, roughly 70% being singletons. CDR3 length: 14 amino acids. Unmatched junction bases numbered 2, after V lost 1 base and J lost 6 bases. Germline values: CDR1 MNHNS, CDR2 SASEGT. The sample in question was PBMCs, obtained at disease progression, from a patient treated with ibrutinib. The receptor's source is a human donor with chronic lymphocytic leukemia. The chain carries TRBV6-1 and TRBJ2-2; 7 nucleotides agree with TRBD2. The CDR3 protein is CASSEVRGAGELFF. CDR3 coding DNA: TGTGCCAGCAGTGAAGTTCGGGGGGCCGGGGAGCTGTTTTTT.